This is a list of T cell receptor beta chains from one sample in a study of shared clonotypes between healthy human individuals. The data were produced by immunoSEQ multiplex PCR, yet TCRdb's version contains in-frame clones alone and is incomplete. The table lists hundreds of thousands of clones, around 96% of them singletons. The sequencing sample was made of naive CD8+ T cells sorted from blood. The source of these receptors is a young woman in good health. CDR3s include the opening cysteine and the closing phenylalanine or tryptophan. The D gene is left open where the match is weak. A row's size may be missing; if present it is once, few, many or a size class.

>-|TRBV5-8|-|TRBJ1-6
TGTGCCAGCAGCTCGACCTCATTCACCCTCCACTTT
CASSSTSFTLHF
>-|TRBV9|-|TRBJ2-2
TGTGCCAGCAGCCCAGAGGGGTCGGCGGGAAAAAACACCGGGGAGCTGTTTTTT
CASSPEGSAGKNTGELFF
>TRBD2|TRBV19|-|TRBJ2-7
TGTGCCAGTAGTATTCTCCCTAGCGGTACCTACGAGCAGTACTTC
CASSILPSGTYEQYF
>-|TRBV7-6|-|TRBJ1-1
TGTGCCAGCAGCTTAGATTGGGGCCGGGATCGGGCTGAAGCTTTCTTT
CASSLDWGRDRAEAFF
>-|TRBV28|-|TRBJ1-1
TGTGCCAGCAGTTTATCCGGCACTAACACTGAAGCTTTCTTT
CASSLSGTNTEAFF
>-|TRBV9|once|TRBJ2-7
TGTGCCAGCAGCGTAGAGGGTGCGGCCTACGAGCAGTACTTC
CASSVEGAAYEQYF
>-|TRBV9|-|TRBJ2-7
TGTGCCAGCAGCGGTGGCCCCTTCCACGAGCAGTACTTC
CASSGGPFHEQYF
>TRBD1|TRBV19|once|TRBJ2-4
TGTGCCAGTAGTTTATATATCCGGGACAGGGGGTTGGAAAACATTCAGTACTTC
CASSLYIRDRGLENIQYF
>TRBD1|TRBV28|-|TRBJ2-7
TGTGCCAGCGGCCCAAACAGGGGGTTCTACGAGCAGTACTTC
CASGPNRGFYEQYF
>-|TRBV7-2|-|TRBJ1-5
TGTGCCAGCAGCGATTTAAATAGCAATCAGCCCCAGCATTTT
CASSDLNSNQPQHF